This entry lists 28 T cell receptor beta chains sequenced from one sample in a study of early T cells in non-severe SARS-CoV-2 infection. Via MiXCR, TCRdb re-called the 5' RACE reads, giving one row per CDR3 protein. The sample lists 80,000 or so distinct CDR3 sequences; about 11% were seen once. The specimen comprised whole blood, sampled at baseline. These receptors originate from an adult who was a healthcare worker with PCR-confirmed SARS-CoV-2 infection or an uninfected control (not recorded which).

This chain connects TRBV12-3 or TRBV12-4 to TRBJ2-7, with 8 bases matching TRBD2. This CDR3 is built from 15 residues. V shed 7 bases and J 5 bases; nucleotides not matched to a gene: 13. The CDR3 DNA reads as TGTGCCAGCACCGCGGGATCGGGGGGGCCCCACGAGCAGTACTTC. This codes for CASTAGSGGPHEQYF.

This clonotype came up a few times. The CDR3 sequence is CASNRDSEQYF. In DNA, the CDR3 is TGTGCCAGCAACCGGGACAGCGAGCAGTACTTC. This chain connects TRBV21-1 to TRBJ2-7; the table's TRBD1 call for D was not verified on the DNA. TRBV21-1 is a recognized pseudogene. The length of the CDR3 is 11 residues.

The J gene is TRBJ2-3, the V gene TRBV20-1; 11 bases line up with TRBD2. Germline CDR1 and CDR2: DFQATT and SNEGSKA (reference sequence). The V gene end was trimmed by 5 bases and the J gene end by 10 bases; junction bases not matched to a gene: 11. The CDR3 is made up of 14 amino acids. CDR3 region: CSAGERLAGGSQYF. The CDR3, as DNA: TGCAGTGCTGGGGAACGTCTAGCGGGGGGATCGCAGTATTTT.

In this sample, this clonotype turned up many times. The chain carries TRBV29-1 and TRBJ1-1; D might be TRBD1 (6 bases). Trimming took off 6 bases at V and 0 bases at J, with 11 bases between the two ends. Germline CDR1 reads SQVTM; CDR2 reads ANQGSEA. CDR3 length: 13 residues. CDR3 coding DNA: TGCAGCGTACAGGGACGGTTGAACACTGAAGCTTTCTTT. It yields the protein CSVQGRLNTEAFF.

This chain links TRBV7-2 with TRBJ1-5, with a possible D match to TRBD1 (5 bases). V was clipped by 1 base and J by 4 bases, with 17 bases between them. This CDR3 region has 17 residues. The germline V gene encodes CDR1 SGHTA and CDR2 FQGNSA. CDR3 sequence: CASSLVVAGLANQPQHF. As DNA, the CDR3 is TGTGCCAGCAGCTTAGTGGTGGCAGGGTTGGCAAATCAGCCCCAGCATTTT.

As regards this clonotype: A clone one base away is much larger, so this may be a read error. The chain recombines TRBV2 with TRBJ2-1, with a tentative D call TRBD2 (5 bases). The CDR3 runs to 13 residues. The germline CDR1 and CDR2 sequences are SNHLY and FYNNEI. CDR3 in amino acids: CTSDEEAYNEQFF. The CDR3 region has the DNA TGTACCAGCGATGAGGAGGCGTACAATGAGCAGTTCTTC.

V is TRBV7-2 and J is TRBJ1-1; 10 nucleotides match TRBD1. This CDR3 has 13 residues. From germline, CDR1 is SGHTA and CDR2 FQGNSA. V dropped 11 bases and J dropped 5; count of bases not matched to a gene: 8. DNA for the CDR3: TGTGCCGGGAGACAGGGGGCGCGTACTGAAGCTTTCTTT. Its translation: CAGRQGARTEAFF. Together with reference TRBV7-2 and TRBJ1-1, the CDR3 gives the full variable domain: GAGVSQSPSNKVTEKGKDVELRCDPISGHTALYWYRQSLGQGLEFLIYFQGNSAPDKSGLPSDRFSAERTGGSVSTLTIQRTQQEDSAVYLCAGRQGARTEAFFGQGTRLTVV.

This clonotype was detected ten times or more. This chain links TRBV29-1 with TRBJ2-3; 11 nucleotides match TRBD2. CDR3 length: 12 residues. Looked up from germline, CDR1 is SQVTM and CDR2 is ANQGSEA. V lost 6 bases to trimming and J lost 5 bases; unmatched junction nucleotides: 1. The CDR3 reads CSVLAGGDTQYF. DNA of the CDR3: TGCAGCGTCCTAGCGGGGGGAGATACGCAGTATTTT.

The rearrangement links TRBV7-8 to TRBJ2-3, with 8 bases matching TRBD2. The length of the CDR3 is 16 residues. The ends lost 5 bases at V and 3 bases at J; junction bases unmatched: 10. Germline V CDR1 and CDR2: SGHVS, FQNEAQ. The CDR3 reads CASSPPERGRTDTQYF. The DNA of the CDR3 is TGTGCCAGCAGCCCCCCCGAGCGGGGGAGGACAGATACGCAGTATTTT.

This clonotype was found many times. Compared with germline, one end of the junction differs, possibly owing to a read error. The chain carries TRBV18 and TRBJ1-5; D gene unclear. The V gene's germline CDR1 is KGHSH and CDR2 LQKENI. The CDR3 is made up of 12 amino acids. The CDR3 here is CASSPQGQPQHF. The CDR3 coding sequence is TGTGCCAGCTCCCCACAAGGACAGCCCCAGCATTTT.

This clonotype was counted ten times or more. The V and J genes are TRBV5-1 and TRBJ2-1, with a tentative D call TRBD1 (6 bases). The CDR3 totals 15 residues. Germline values: CDR1 SGHRS, CDR2 YFSETQ. V was shortened by 0 bases and J by 10 bases, with 17 bases between the two germline ends. CDR3 sequence reads: CASSLGQGKVGEQFF. In nucleotides, the CDR3 is TGCGCCAGCAGCTTGGGTCAGGGGAAGGTTGGAGAGCAGTTCTTC.

This clonotype was seen only a few times. The genes are TRBV7-3 and TRBJ2-1; the D call may be TRBD1 or TRBD2 (6 bases each). Germline V lookup: CDR1 SGHTA, CDR2 FQGTGA. The CDR3 runs to 17 residues. Trimming stripped 1 base from V and 1 base from J, with 14 bases between. This chain's CDR3 is CASSLNGGAGSYNEQFF. As DNA, the CDR3 is TGTGCCAGCAGCTTAAATGGGGGCGCGGGATCCTACAATGAGCAGTTCTTC. The full variable domain, with the rest looked up from reference TRBV7-3 and TRBJ2-1, is GAGVSQTPSNKVTEKGKYVELRCDPISGHTALYWYRQSLGQGPEFLIYFQGTGAADDSGLPNDRFFAVRPEGSVSTLKIQRTERGDSAVYLCASSLNGGAGSYNEQFFGPGTRLTVL.

The rearrangement uses TRBV2 and TRBJ2-2; D remains ambiguous. Per germline, CDR1 SNHLY and CDR2 FYNNEI. V lost 5 bases and J lost 5, with 6 bases in between. CDR3 length: 12 residues. The CDR3 reads CASSRTTGELFF. The CDR3 DNA sequence: TGTGCCAGCAGTCGTACAACCGGGGAGCTGTTTTTT.

This chain connects TRBV6-5 to TRBJ1-1; D is uncertain. This CDR3 has 14 amino acids. Trimming left V 0 bases short and J 1 base short, with 6 bases between. Germline values: CDR1 MNHEY, CDR2 SVGAGI. The CDR3 region has the DNA TGTGCCAGCAGTTACTCGCCGTCGAACACTGAAGCTTTCTTT. Its translation is CASSYSPSNTEAFF.

This clonotype showed up just a few times. V and J are TRBV29-1 and TRBJ2-1; D ambiguous. Trimming took off 3 bases at V and 12 bases at J, with 12 bases between the two ends. This CDR3 is built from 11 residues. CDR1 is SQVTM and CDR2 is ANQGSEA in the germline V gene. The CDR3 here is CSVDRPIGQFF. The CDR3, as DNA: TGCAGCGTTGATAGGCCTATTGGGCAGTTCTTC.

The genes are TRBV6-1 and TRBJ1-1; D possibly corresponds to TRBD1 (6 bases). CDR1 is MNHNS, CDR2 SASEGT, per germline. V lost 6 bases, J lost 1 base, and 12 bases lay in between. CDR3 size: 14 residues. The CDR3 reads CASSPGARNTEAFF. The CDR3 DNA follows: TGTGCCAGCAGCCCGGGGGCAAGGAACACTGAAGCTTTCTTT.

This clonotype was detected only a few times. The chain joins TRBV4-2 to TRBJ2-5, with D perhaps given as TRBD1 or TRBD2 (6 bases each). Germline CDR1 and CDR2: LGHNA and YNFKEQ. V gave up 0 bases and J gave up 5 bases, with 16 bases separating them. This CDR3 contains 16 residues. The DNA for the CDR3 is TGTGCCAGCAGCCAAGATTGGGGGCCGGAGGGGGAGACCCAGTACTTC. It is translated as CASSQDWGPEGETQYF.

Only a few counts were recorded for this clonotype. V usage is TRBV29-1 and J usage is TRBJ2-7; a weak D match, TRBD2 (7 bases). Germline CDR1 is SQVTM and CDR2 is ANQGSEA. The CDR3 totals 15 residues. Trimming shortened V by 5 bases and J by 6 bases, and 23 bases separated the two germline ends. The CDR3 DNA reads as TGCAGCGTTAACGTGGCGGGGGCCAGAAAGAGCGAGCAGTACTTC. Its protein is CSVNVAGARKSEQYF.

The V and J genes are TRBV7-8 and TRBJ1-5, with 7 bases identical to TRBD1. The V segment lost 4 bases and the J segment 0 bases; nucleotides outside the gene matches: 3. The germline V gene has CDR1 SGHVS and CDR2 FQNEAQ. The CDR3 length is 15 residues. CDR3 coding DNA: TGTGCCAGCAGCTCGGACAGGCTTAGCAATCAGCCCCAGCATTTT. Encoded protein: CASSSDRLSNQPQHF.

This clonotype came up many times. This sequence joins TRBV29-1 and TRBJ2-3, with D uncertain. Germline-derived CDR1 and CDR2 are SQVTM and ANQGSEA. This CDR3 contains 11 residues. Deletions cut 5 bases from V and 4 bases from J, with 7 bases between. The CDR3 nucleotides are TGCAGCGTTTCGTCCTCAGATACGCAGTATTTT. It yields the protein CSVSSSDTQYF.

This clonotype was picked up a small number of times. The J gene is TRBJ1-2, the V gene TRBV4-1; D remains unclear. Trimming pared 0 bases from V and 2 bases from J, leaving 7 bases between. The CDR3 extends over 14 amino acids. CDR1 is MGHRA, CDR2 YSYEKL, per germline. CDR3 protein: CASSQDQYNYGYTF. CDR3 coding DNA: TGCGCCAGCAGCCAAGATCAGTACAACTATGGCTACACCTTC.

This clonotype was observed many times. This sequence joins TRBV6-6 and TRBJ1-1; D not resolved. This CDR3 region has 14 residues. The V gene lost 6 bases and the J gene lost 5 bases, with 16 bases spanning the gap. Per germline, CDR1 MNHNY and CDR2 SVGAGI (reference sequence). This CDR3 reads CASRTGYGGTEAFF. In DNA form, the CDR3 reads TGTGCCAGCAGAACGGGGTACGGTGGGACTGAAGCTTTCTTT.

This rearrangement joins TRBV4-2 to TRBJ2-3; 9 nucleotides agree with TRBD2. The V and J ends lost 4 bases and 3 bases, in that order; junction bases with no gene match: 17. Germline-derived CDR1 and CDR2 are LGHNA and YNFKEQ. The CDR3 runs to 19 residues. DNA for the CDR3: TGTGCCAGCAGCCTGGACCTCCCCGGGAGCGGGGGGAGGACAGATACGCAGTATTTT. Translated: CASSLDLPGSGGRTDTQYF.

Many counts were recorded for this clonotype. The chain has TRBV12-3 or TRBV12-4 and TRBJ2-4; D unclear. The CDR3 loop spans 18 amino acids. V dropped 5 bases and J dropped 0 bases, with 20 bases sitting between them. The chain's CDR3 is CASSPGPGYSAAKNIQYF. CDR3 coding DNA: TGTGCCAGCAGTCCCGGGCCAGGCTACTCCGCAGCCAAAAACATTCAGTACTTC.

The chain employs TRBV3-1 and TRBJ2-7, with D perhaps TRBD2 (6 bases). The CDR3 runs 15 residues. Germline V gene lookup returns CDR1 LGHDT and CDR2 YNNKEL (reference sequence). The ends were cut back, 4 bases at V and 5 bases at J, with 18 bases in the middle. DNA for the CDR3: TGTGCCAGCAGCCCCCGCGGAGGGAGCGGCCACGAGCAGTACTTC. Protein sequence: CASSPRGGSGHEQYF.

In this sample, this clonotype turned up a few times. The rearrangement uses TRBV11-1 and TRBJ2-1; TRBD1 agrees at 9 bases. Germline V CDR1 and CDR2: SGHAT, FQDESV (reference sequence). Unmatched junction bases numbered 7, after V lost 5 bases and J lost 8 bases. This CDR3 has 14 residues. The CDR3 spells CASSPRTGAHEQFF. The CDR3 DNA reads TGTGCCAGCAGCCCACGGACAGGGGCCCATGAGCAGTTCTTC.

At least ten counts were recorded for this clonotype. This chain uses TRBV9 with TRBJ1-2; D not resolved. The CDR3 is made up of 15 amino acids. The V gene lost 0 bases and the J gene lost 0 bases, with 9 bases spanning the gap. Germline loops: CDR1 SGDLS, CDR2 YYNGEE. The CDR3 nucleotides read TGTGCCAGCAGCGTAGGGGGTCAGGCTAACTATGGCTACACCTTC. Its protein is CASSVGGQANYGYTF.

This clonotype has only a few counts. The chain is built from TRBV6-2 or TRBV6-3 and TRBJ2-3, with 7 bases matching TRBD1. This CDR3 comprises 17 residues. CDR1 is MNHEY and CDR2 is SVGEGT in the germline V gene. Unmatched junction bases numbered 15, after V lost 7 bases and J lost 2 bases. Written as DNA, the CDR3 is TGTGCCAGCAACTCGAACCTCCGGGACAGTGTCACAGATACGCAGTATTTT. Protein sequence: CASNSNLRDSVTDTQYF.